This T cell receptor (beta chain) stems from a study of T-cell reconstitution after alpha-beta-depleted transplantation in children. Researchers prepared the TCRbeta library using unique molecular identifiers, the study reports. Each CDR3 protein is one row after TCRdb ran MiXCR on the PCR reads. This sample has under 450,000 distinct CDR3 sequences, with 13% found just once. Germline CDR1 reads DFQATT; CDR2 reads SNEGSKA (reference sequence). Trimming removed 0 bases at V and 0 bases at J, with 12 bases between. The CDR3 spans 17 residues. This clonotype has a handful of counts. Material: PBMCs, obtained from the stem cell graft. The chain uses TRBV20-1 and TRBJ2-6; D is undetermined. The receptor was isolated from a human donor who donated a stem cell graft to a child with Fanconi anemia. Here the CDR3 reads CSARDPSRASGANVLTF. Written as DNA, the CDR3 is TGCAGTGCTAGAGATCCCAGCCGGGCCTCTGGGGCCAACGTCCTGACTTTC.